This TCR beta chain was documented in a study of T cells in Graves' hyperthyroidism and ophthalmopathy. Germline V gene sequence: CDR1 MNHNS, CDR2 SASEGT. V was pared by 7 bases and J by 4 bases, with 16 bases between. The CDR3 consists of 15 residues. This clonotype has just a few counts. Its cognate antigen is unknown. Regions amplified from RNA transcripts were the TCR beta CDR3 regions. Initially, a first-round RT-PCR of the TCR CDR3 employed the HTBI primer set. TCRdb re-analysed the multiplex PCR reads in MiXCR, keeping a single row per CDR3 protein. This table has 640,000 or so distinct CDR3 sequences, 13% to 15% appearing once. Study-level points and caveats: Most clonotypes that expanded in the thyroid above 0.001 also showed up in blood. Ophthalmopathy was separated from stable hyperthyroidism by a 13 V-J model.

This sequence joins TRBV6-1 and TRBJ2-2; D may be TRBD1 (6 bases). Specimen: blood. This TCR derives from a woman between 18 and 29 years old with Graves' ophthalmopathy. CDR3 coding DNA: TGTGCCAGCACCCAACAGGGATCGGCCACCGGGGAGCTGTTTTTT. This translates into CASTQQGSATGELFF.